The 6 T cell receptor beta chains below were found in one sample sequenced in a study of blood T cell repertoires in COVID-19. Repertoires were generated with immunoSEQ multiplex PCR, while TCRdb's copy carries only in-frame clones and drops some. This sample has about 140,000 clones, with about 90% found just once. The sequenced sample was peripheral blood. Receptors were obtained from a woman of 80 years or more with acute or convalescent COVID-19.

As DNA, the CDR3 is TGTGCCAGCAGTGAAGGGACAGGGAGGTTCGAGCAGTACTTC. The encoded protein is CASSEGTGRFEQYF. The rearrangement uses TRBV6-1 and TRBJ2-7; 8 positions agree with TRBD1. The junction had 5 bases not matched to a gene; V was cut back by 1 base and J by 6 bases. Germline loops: CDR1 MNHNS, CDR2 SASEGT. There are 14 residues in the CDR3.

The chain recombines TRBV29-1 with TRBJ1-3; TRBD1 might be the D (5 bases). The ends were cut back, 2 bases at V and 4 bases at J, with 9 bases in the middle. The CDR3 loop spans 13 amino acids. CDR1 is SQVTM, CDR2 ANQGSEA, per germline. CDR3 amino acids: CSVEIQDGNTIYF. The CDR3 DNA reads TGCAGCGTTGAAATACAGGACGGAAACACCATATATTTT.

J is TRBJ2-3 and V is TRBV25-1; maybe TRBD2 (5 bases). Trimming stripped 3 bases from V and 1 base from J, with 8 bases between. Germline loops: CDR1 MGHDK, CDR2 SYGVNS. This CDR3 is 14 amino acids long. CDR3 sequence (DNA): TGTGCCAGCAGTGACCCACTAGGCACAGATACGCAGTATTTT. Amino acids: CASSDPLGTDTQYF.

The chain has TRBV7-8 and TRBJ1-3; 8 bases are shared with TRBD1. The CDR3 is 15 amino acids. J lost 5 bases, V lost 1 base, and 4 bases had no gene match. Germline V gene sequence: CDR1 SGHVS, CDR2 FQNEAQ. This CDR3 reads CASSLGQGLRNTIYF. CDR3 nucleotides: TGTGCCAGCAGCTTAGGACAGGGGTTAAGAAACACCATATATTTT.

This clone was counted a single time. This chain connects TRBV5-1 to TRBJ1-1, with D unresolved. The CDR3 totals 14 residues. The germline V and J ends were trimmed by 0 bases and 5 bases, with 11 bases remaining between them. Germline values: CDR1 SGHRS, CDR2 YFSETQ. In DNA form, the CDR3 reads TGCGCCAGCAGCTTGGCCAACGGGGAAACTGAAGCTTTCTTT. Protein product: CASSLANGETEAFF.

This sequence joins TRBV15 and TRBJ2-5; tentative D call: TRBD1 (6 bases). V was cut by 1 base and J by 10 bases, with 19 bases left in between. Germline-derived CDR1 and CDR2 are LNHNV and YYDKDF (reference sequence). This CDR3 is built from 15 residues. DNA of the CDR3: TGTGCCACCAGCAGAGGGTTTGGGACAACCTATGACCAGTACTTC. Its protein product is CATSRGFGTTYDQYF.